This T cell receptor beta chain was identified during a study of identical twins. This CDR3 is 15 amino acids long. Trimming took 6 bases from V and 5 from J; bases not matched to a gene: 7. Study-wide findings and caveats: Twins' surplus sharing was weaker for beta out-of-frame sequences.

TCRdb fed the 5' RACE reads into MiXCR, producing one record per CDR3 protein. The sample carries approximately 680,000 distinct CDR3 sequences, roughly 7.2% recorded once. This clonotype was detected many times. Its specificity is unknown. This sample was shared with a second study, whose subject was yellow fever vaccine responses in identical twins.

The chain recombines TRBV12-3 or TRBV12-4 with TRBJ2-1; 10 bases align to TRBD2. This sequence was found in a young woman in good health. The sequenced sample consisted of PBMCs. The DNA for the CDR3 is TGTGCCAGCAGGAGGAGGACTAGCGGAAACAATGAGCAGTTCTTC. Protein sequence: CASRRRTSGNNEQFF.